Listed below are T cell receptor beta chains from one sample, sequenced in a study of blood T cell repertoires in COVID-19. The protocol was immunoSEQ multiplex PCR, while the TCRdb copy is restricted to in-frame clones and leaves out a portion. The data contain under 450,000 clones, less than 90% of them singletons. Input material: PBMCs or T cells enriched from blood (not recorded which). All receptors derive from a young woman who had recovered from COVID-19. The CDR3 runs from the conserved cysteine through the conserved F or W. A D gene is named only where the DNA matches it firmly. Only some rows state a clone size, as once, few, many or a class for expanded clones.

CDR3aa	CDR3nt	j_gene	abundance	d_gene	v_gene
CASSQGGGSEQYF	TGTGCCAGCAGCCAAGGAGGCGGCTCCGAGCAGTACTTC	TRBJ2-7	.	.	TRBV3-1/TRBV3-2
CASSPGTGGNQKLFF	TGTGCCAGCAGTCCCGGGACAGGGGGTAATCAAAAACTGTTTTTT	TRBJ1-4	.	TRBD1	TRBV6-5
CASSESGQGRNEQFF	TGTGCCAGCAGTGAAAGCGGACAGGGTAGGAATGAGCAGTTCTTC	TRBJ2-1	.	TRBD1	TRBV6-1
CATSKRPGTDYSNQPQHF	TGTGCCACCAGCAAAAGACCGGGGACAGACTATAGCAATCAGCCCCAGCATTTT	TRBJ1-5	.	TRBD1	TRBV15
CASEREHTGELFF	TGTGCCAGTGAGCGGGAGCACACCGGGGAGCTGTTTTTT	TRBJ2-2	.	TRBD2	TRBV19
CSVVRLGWGQGDYEQYF	TGCAGCGTTGTGCGTCTGGGGTGGGGACAGGGAGATTACGAGCAGTACTTC	TRBJ2-7	.	TRBD1	TRBV29-1
CASSPLRENTEAFF	TGTGCCAGCAGTCCCCTACGTGAGAACACTGAAGCTTTCTTT	TRBJ1-1	.	.	TRBV6-5
CASSGQGEAFF	TGTGCCAGTTCTGGACAGGGCGAAGCTTTCTTT	TRBJ1-1	.	TRBD1	TRBV19
CASSLDTQPQHF	TGTGCCAGCAGCTTAGACACTCAGCCCCAGCATTTT	TRBJ1-5	once	.	TRBV7-2
CASNPGTGDYGYTF	TGTGCCAGCAACCCCGGGACAGGGGACTATGGCTACACCTTC	TRBJ1-2	.	TRBD1	TRBV7-8
CASSFGDRAGNTIYF	TGTGCCAGCAGCTTCGGGGACAGGGCTGGAAACACCATATATTTT	TRBJ1-3	few	TRBD1	TRBV7-9
CASSPRALNTEAFF	TGTGCCAGCTCACCGCGGGCCCTAAACACTGAAGCTTTCTTT	TRBJ1-1	.	.	TRBV18
CASSQGETSGSGSDTQYF	TGTGCCAGCAGCCAAGGGGAGACTAGCGGGAGTGGATCAGATACGCAGTATTTT	TRBJ2-3	.	TRBD2	TRBV3-1/TRBV3-2
CASSYSRQGGNGYTF	TGTGCCAGCAGTTACTCGAGACAGGGCGGGAATGGCTACACCTTC	TRBJ1-2	.	TRBD1	TRBV6-5
CSIPPDSPLHF	TGCAGTATCCCTCCCGATTCACCCCTCCACTTT	TRBJ1-6	.	.	TRBV20-1
CASSLGGVNGYTF	TGCGCCAGCAGCTTGGGGGGCGTCAATGGCTACACCTTC	TRBJ1-2	.	.	TRBV5-1
CASSSLRQGVNTEAFF	TGCGCCAGCAGCTCCCTCAGACAGGGCGTTAACACTGAAGCTTTCTTT	TRBJ1-1	.	TRBD1	TRBV5-1
CASSQARQGYTEAFF	TGTGCCAGCAGCCAAGCGAGGCAGGGCTACACTGAAGCTTTCTTT	TRBJ1-1	.	.	TRBV3-1/TRBV3-2
CASSRAVRQGNSPLHF	TGTGCCAGCAGCCGCGCCGTAAGACAGGGGAATTCACCCCTCCACTTT	TRBJ1-6	.	TRBD1	TRBV5-4
CASREQQGSSDRGEKLFF	TGTGCCAGCAGAGAGCAACAGGGGTCCTCGGACAGAGGTGAAAAACTGTTTTTT	TRBJ1-4	.	TRBD1	TRBV7-9